Detailed here is one TCR beta chain. Per the study methods: For nucleated cells, counts were estimated from reference gene primer amplification. The protocol was immunoSEQ multiplex PCR, while the TCRdb copy is restricted to in-frame clones and leaves out a portion. From that table come the V and J calls and clone size; the DNA was used to work out D and trimming. The table has approximately 260,000 clones, roughly 85% seen once. This record comes from a study of blood T cell repertoires in COVID-19. As for the study in general: Collection of acute and convalescent COVID-19 samples took place in the United States, Italy and Spain. T cells, B-cell-depleted T cells, or PBMCs supplied cDNA or gDNA.

The TCR comes from a man between 60 and 75 years old who had recovered from COVID-19. Sequencing was carried out using peripheral blood.

CDR3 loop: CASSEAGANEKLFF. The CDR3 DNA follows: TGTGCCAGCAGTGAAGCAGGGGCTAATGAAAAACTGTTTTTT. The genes are TRBV6-1 and TRBJ1-4; D may be TRBD1 (5 bases). V lost 0 bases to trimming and J lost 3 bases, with 5 bases between them. This CDR3 contains 14 residues. Germline-derived CDR1 and CDR2 are MNHNS and SASEGT.